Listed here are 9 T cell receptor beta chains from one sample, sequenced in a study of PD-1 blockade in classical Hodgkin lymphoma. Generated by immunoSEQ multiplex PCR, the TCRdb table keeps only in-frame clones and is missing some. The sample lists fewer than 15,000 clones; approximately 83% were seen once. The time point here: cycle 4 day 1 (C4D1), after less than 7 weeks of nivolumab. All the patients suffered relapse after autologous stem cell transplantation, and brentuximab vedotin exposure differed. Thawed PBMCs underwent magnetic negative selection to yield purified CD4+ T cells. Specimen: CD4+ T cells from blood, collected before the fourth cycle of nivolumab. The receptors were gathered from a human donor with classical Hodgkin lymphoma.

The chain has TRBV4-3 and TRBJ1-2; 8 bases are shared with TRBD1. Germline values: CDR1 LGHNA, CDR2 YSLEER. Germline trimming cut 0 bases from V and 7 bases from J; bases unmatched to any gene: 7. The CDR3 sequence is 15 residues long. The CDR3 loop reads CASSQDSQGARGYTF. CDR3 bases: TGCGCCAGCAGCCAAGATTCGCAGGGGGCGCGTGGCTACACCTTC.

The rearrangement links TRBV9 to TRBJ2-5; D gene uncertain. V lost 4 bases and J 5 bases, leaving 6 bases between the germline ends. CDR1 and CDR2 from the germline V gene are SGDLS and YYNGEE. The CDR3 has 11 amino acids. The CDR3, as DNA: TGTGCCAGCAGCCTACACGAGACCCAGTACTTC. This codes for CASSLHETQYF.

In nucleotides, the CDR3 is TGCGCCAGCAGCTTGGGAAGCACAGATACGCAGTATTTT. Its translation: CASSLGSTDTQYF. This chain links TRBV5-1 with TRBJ2-3; D is unresolved. The CDR3 totals 13 residues. In germline, CDR1 is SGHRS, CDR2 YFSETQ. V shed 0 bases and J shed 0 bases, with 2 bases lying between them. Variable domain in full (rest from reference TRBV5-1 and TRBJ2-3): KAGVTQTPRYLIKTRGQQVTLSCSPISGHRSVSWYQQTPGQGLQFLFEYFSETQRNKGNFPGRFSGRQFSNSRSEMNVSTLELGDSALYLCASSLGSTDTQYFGPGTRLTVL.

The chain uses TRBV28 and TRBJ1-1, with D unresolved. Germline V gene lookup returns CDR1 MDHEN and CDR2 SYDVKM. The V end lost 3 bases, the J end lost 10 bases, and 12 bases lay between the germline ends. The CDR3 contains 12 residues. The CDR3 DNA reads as TGTGCCAGCAGTTTCTCCTGGAGTGCAGCTTTCTTT. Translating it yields CASSFSWSAAFF.

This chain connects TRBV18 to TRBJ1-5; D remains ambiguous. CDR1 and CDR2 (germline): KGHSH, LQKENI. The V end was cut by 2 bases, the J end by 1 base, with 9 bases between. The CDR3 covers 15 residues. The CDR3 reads CASSPFVPSNQPQHF. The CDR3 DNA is TGTGCCAGCTCACCATTTGTCCCGAGCAATCAGCCCCAGCATTTT.

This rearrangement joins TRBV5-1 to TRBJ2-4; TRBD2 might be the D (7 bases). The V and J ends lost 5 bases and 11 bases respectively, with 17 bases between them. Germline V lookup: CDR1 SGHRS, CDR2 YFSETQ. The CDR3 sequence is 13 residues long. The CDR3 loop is CASRGGVLQVQYF. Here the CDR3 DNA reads TGCGCCAGCAGAGGGGGGGTACTGCAAGTTCAGTACTTC.

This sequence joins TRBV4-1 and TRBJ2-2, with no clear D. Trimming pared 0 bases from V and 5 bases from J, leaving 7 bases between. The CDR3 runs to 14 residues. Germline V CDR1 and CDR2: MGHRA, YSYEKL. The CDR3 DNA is TGCGCCAGCAGCCAAGATAGGGAAACCGGGGAGCTGTTTTTT. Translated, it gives CASSQDRETGELFF.

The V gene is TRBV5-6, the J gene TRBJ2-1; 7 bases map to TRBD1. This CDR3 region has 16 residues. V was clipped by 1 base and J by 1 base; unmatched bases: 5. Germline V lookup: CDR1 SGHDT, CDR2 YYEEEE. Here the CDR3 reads CASSLRGLSSYNEQFF. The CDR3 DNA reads TGTGCCAGCAGCTTGAGGGGGCTTAGTTCCTACAATGAGCAGTTCTTC.

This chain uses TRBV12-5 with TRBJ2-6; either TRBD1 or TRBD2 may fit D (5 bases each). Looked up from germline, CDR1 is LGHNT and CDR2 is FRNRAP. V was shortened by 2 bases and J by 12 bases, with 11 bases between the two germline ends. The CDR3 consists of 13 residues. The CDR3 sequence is CASGLTAGSVLTF. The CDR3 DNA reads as TGTGCTAGTGGTTTGACGGCAGGGAGCGTCCTGACTTTC.